This section outlines one T cell receptor (beta chain) sequence together with its context. Its antigen remains unidentified. The sample is drawn from a study of PD-1 blockade in classical Hodgkin lymphoma. Background on the study: Patients were treated with nivolumab at 3 mg/kg, and this was given intravenously every 2 weeks. Broader study findings: Complete responders showed a baseline diversity that resembled the diversity of newly diagnosed patients. When nivolumab was started under 1 year after ASCT, patients were excluded. Newly diagnosed patients reportedly had lower baseline TCR diversity than healthy donors.

Repertoires were generated with immunoSEQ multiplex PCR, while TCRdb's copy carries only in-frame clones and drops some. The table lists tens of thousands of clones, around 75% of them singletons. In every patient, relapse followed autologous stem cell transplantation, while exposure to brentuximab vedotin differed. Germline loops: CDR1 SGHTA, CDR2 FQGTGA. The length of the CDR3 is 17 residues. V shed 5 bases and J shed 0 bases, with 20 bases lying between them. The chain combines TRBV7-3 with TRBJ2-7; D perhaps matches TRBD2 (5 bases). This specimen was peripheral blood mononuclear cells (PBMCs), taken at baseline. The clonotype originates from a human donor with classical Hodgkin lymphoma. CDR3 nucleotide sequence: TGTGCCAGCAGCCTCCGGGCCGCTCATGAGGGCTCCTACGAGCAGTACTTC. Residues: CASSLRAAHEGSYEQYF.